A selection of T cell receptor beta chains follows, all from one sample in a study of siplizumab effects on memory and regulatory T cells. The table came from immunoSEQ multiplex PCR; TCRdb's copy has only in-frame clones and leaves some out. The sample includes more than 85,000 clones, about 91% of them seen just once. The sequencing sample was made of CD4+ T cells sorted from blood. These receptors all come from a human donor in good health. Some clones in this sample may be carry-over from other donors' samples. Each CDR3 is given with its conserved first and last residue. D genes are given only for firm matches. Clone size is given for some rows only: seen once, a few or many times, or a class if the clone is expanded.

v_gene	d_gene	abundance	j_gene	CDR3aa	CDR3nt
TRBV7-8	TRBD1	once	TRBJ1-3	CASSSGWGQGVSGNTIYF	TGTGCCAGCAGCTCCGGCTGGGGACAGGGGGTTTCTGGAAACACCATATATTTT
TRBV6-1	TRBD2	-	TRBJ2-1	CASSERLAGGMVSYNEQFF	TGTGCCAGCAGTGAAAGGCTAGCGGGAGGCATGGTCTCCTACAATGAGCAGTTCTTC
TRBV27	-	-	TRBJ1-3	CASSFGGNTIYF	TGTGCCAGCAGTTTTGGGGGAAACACCATATATTTT
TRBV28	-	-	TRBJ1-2	CASTEPGYGYTF	TGTGCCAGCACCGAACCGGGCTATGGCTACACCTTC
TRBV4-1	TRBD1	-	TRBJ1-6	CASSQDSQGDSPLHF	TGCGCCAGCAGCCAAGATTCACAGGGGGATTCACCCCTCCACTTT
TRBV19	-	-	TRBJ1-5	CASSLTPQGSNQPQHF	TGTGCCAGTAGTCTTACCCCACAGGGTAGCAATCAGCCCCAGCATTTT
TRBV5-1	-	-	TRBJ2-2	CASSLVQGRSTGELFF	TGCGCCAGCAGCTTGGTGCAGGGCAGGAGCACCGGGGAGCTGTTTTTT
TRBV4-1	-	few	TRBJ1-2	CASSQTILDSLPYGYTF	TGCGCCAGCAGCCAAACGATTTTGGACAGCCTTCCCTATGGCTACACCTTC
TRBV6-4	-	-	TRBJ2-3	CASSALGGGTDTQYF	TGTGCCAGCAGCGCCCTCGGAGGTGGCACAGATACGCAGTATTTT
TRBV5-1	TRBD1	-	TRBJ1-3	CASSWGTGSGNTIYF	TGCGCCAGCAGCTGGGGGACAGGCAGTGGAAACACCATATATTTT
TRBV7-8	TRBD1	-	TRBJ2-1	CASSMSRDRGDNEQFF	TGTGCCAGCAGCATGTCCCGGGACAGGGGAGACAATGAGCAGTTCTTC
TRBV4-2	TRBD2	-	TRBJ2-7	CASSQNSGSAYEQYF	TGTGCCAGCAGCCAAAATAGCGGGAGCGCCTACGAGCAGTACTTC
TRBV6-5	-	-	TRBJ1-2	CASFSPRQTKYGYTF	TGTGCCAGTTTTTCTCCAAGACAGACAAAATATGGCTACACCTTC